The clone carrying this T cell receptor (beta chain) came up a few times. The antigen remains unidentified. Via MiXCR, TCRdb re-called the 5' RACE reads, giving one row per CDR3 protein. Among about 160,000 distinct CDR3 sequences listed, 25% to 40% were seen once. The CDR3 totals 13 residues. From germline, CDR1 is DFQATT and CDR2 SNEGSKA (reference sequence). This record belongs to a study of T-cell memory formation after mild COVID-19. General observations from the study: Still unconfirmed is whether the second-wave clones peaking on day 37 recognized SARS-CoV-2. Pre-infection memory showed some responding clones, and this suggested that cross-reactive memory joined.

The sample taken for sequencing was PBMCs or a T cell subset sorted from them (not recorded which). The chain carries TRBV20-1 and TRBJ2-2; maybe TRBD2 (5 bases). This receptor was obtained from an adult woman who had mild COVID-19 (a few samples of this study predate the infection). Cell type and time point are not known. CDR3 coding DNA: TGCAGCGGGATCTTGAGGAACACCGGGGAGCTGTTTTTT. Its translation is CSGILRNTGELFF.